This is a list of T cell receptor beta chains from one sample in a study of a mutant IDH1 vaccine in newly diagnosed glioma. Profiling relied on immunoSEQ multiplex PCR, and the TCRdb table lists in-frame clones only, not all of them. The sample holds about 64,000 clones, roughly 74% seen once. These TCRs' antigens remain unknown. The source was PBMCs, collected from a glioma patient whose treatment included an IDH1 peptide vaccine. The receptors here all came from a man aged 50-59 years with glioma. Each CDR3 is given with its conserved first and last residue. A D gene is named only where the DNA matches it firmly. Clone size, where shown, is once, few, many, or a class for clones that have expanded.

D gene,V gene,J gene,clone size,CDR3 DNA,CDR3 protein
-,TRBV27,TRBJ1-5,once,TGTGCCACCTCCCGTCAGGGAAGCAATCAGCCCCAGCATTTT,CATSRQGSNQPQHF
TRBD2,TRBV19,TRBJ2-3,-,TGTGCCAGTAAGGAGCGGGGGGGTGGCACAGATACGCAGTATTTT,CASKERGGGTDTQYF
-,TRBV4-3,TRBJ1-1,-,TGCGCCAGCAGCCAAGACAGTCGGAACACTGAAGCTTTCTTT,CASSQDSRNTEAFF
-,TRBV5-6,TRBJ1-1,-,TGTGCCAGCAGCTTACAGGCTGAAGCTTTCTTT,CASSLQAEAFF
-,TRBV19,TRBJ2-2,few,TGTGCCAGTAGACACCGGACGACCCGCGGGGAGCTGTTTTTT,CASRHRTTRGELFF
-,TRBV4-3,TRBJ2-2,-,TGCGCCAGCAGCCAACTTGCAGAAAGGACCGGGGAGCTGTTTTTT,CASSQLAERTGELFF
-,TRBV5-8,TRBJ1-1,-,TGTGCCAGCAGCAAACAGGGAGACACTGAAGCTTTCTTT,CASSKQGDTEAFF
TRBD1,TRBV14,TRBJ1-1,-,TGTGCCAGCAGCCGAGGAGGGACAGGTTTTTTCCGTTCCACTGAAGCTTTCTTT,CASSRGGTGFFRSTEAFF
TRBD1,TRBV29-1,TRBJ1-5,-,TGCAGCGTCCAACAGGGGGCGCGGGGTCAGCCCCAGCATTTT,CSVQQGARGQPQHF
-,TRBV9,TRBJ1-4,-,TGTGCCAGCAGCATATACGCAACTAATGAAAAACTGTTTTTT,CASSIYATNEKLFF
-,TRBV29-1,TRBJ2-2,-,TGCAGCGTTGAAGATCAGACTGTCACCGGGGAGCTGTTTTTT,CSVEDQTVTGELFF
TRBD2,TRBV19,TRBJ2-2,-,TGTGCCACCTTGGGGGGGTACGGGGAGCTGTTTTTT,CATLGGYGELFF
-,TRBV7-9,TRBJ2-7,-,TGTGCCAGCAGCCAACGAACACACAACTCCTACGAGCAGTACTTC,CASSQRTHNSYEQYF
TRBD1,TRBV4-2,TRBJ1-1,-,TGTGCCAGCAGCCAAGGAAGGGGGCCCCCGGACACTGAAGCTTTCTTT,CASSQGRGPPDTEAFF
TRBD1,TRBV28,TRBJ1-1,-,TGTGCCAGCAGTTCAAGACAGGGGAGTGAAGCTTTCTTT,CASSSRQGSEAFF
-,TRBV6-5,TRBJ1-1,-,TGTGCCAGCAGGGCTAACACTGAAGCTTTCTTT,CASRANTEAFF
-,TRBV27,TRBJ2-7,few,TGTGCCAGCAGTCCCGTAGTAGGAGAGGGCACCTACGAGCAGTACTTC,CASSPVVGEGTYEQYF
-,TRBV9,TRBJ2-2,-,TGTGCCAGCAGCGTAGGGGGGCGCCAGAAGAACACCGGGGAGCTGTTTTTT,CASSVGGRQKNTGELFF
TRBD2,TRBV19,TRBJ2-1,-,TGTGCCAGTGAAGGGAGGGGCTATGAGCAGTTCTTC,CASEGRGYEQFF
TRBD1,TRBV9,TRBJ1-2,-,TGTGCCAGCAGCGCCGGACAGGGATGGCGCTATGGCTACACCTTC,CASSAGQGWRYGYTF
-,TRBV5-6,TRBJ1-1,-,TGTGCCAGCAGCAAACCGTTAGGGGTCCACACTGAAGCTTTCTTT,CASSKPLGVHTEAFF
TRBD2,TRBV5-1,TRBJ2-3,-,TGCGCCAGCAGCCCAGCTCCTAGCGGGGGGGTCACAGATACGCAGTATTTT,CASSPAPSGGVTDTQYF
-,TRBV19,TRBJ2-7,-,TGTGCCAGTACCCCAGGGGTGGGCTACGAGCAGTACTTC,CASTPGVGYEQYF
TRBD1,TRBV18,TRBJ1-1,once,TGTGCCAGCTCTCCTGGAGCAGGGGGCACTGAAGCTTTCTTT,CASSPGAGGTEAFF
-,TRBV19,TRBJ1-1,-,TGTGCCAGTATAGAGTTATCTGGGACTGAAGCTTTCTTT,CASIELSGTEAFF
-,TRBV25-1,TRBJ2-7,-,TGTGCCAGCAGGGGGGGGGCGGACGAGCAGTACTTC,CASRGGADEQYF
-,TRBV10-3,TRBJ2-7,-,TGTGCCATCAGTGAAGGGCAGGGGACCTACGAGCAGTACTTC,CAISEGQGTYEQYF
-,TRBV5-1,TRBJ2-3,-,TGCGCCAGCAGCTTGGGGCTAGCTGTGAGCACAGATACGCAGTATTTT,CASSLGLAVSTDTQYF
-,TRBV5-1,TRBJ2-2,-,TGCGCCAGCAGCCAGGGGACCTCGAGCACCGGGGAGCTGTTTTTT,CASSQGTSSTGELFF
-,TRBV29-1,TRBJ2-7,few,TGCAGCGTTGCGCTCACGGCATCCTACGAGCAGTACTTC,CSVALTASYEQYF
-,TRBV5-4,TRBJ2-1,-,TGTGCCAGCGGTAACGGTCTCCCCAATGAGCAGTTCTTC,CASGNGLPNEQFF
TRBD1,TRBV28,TRBJ1-5,-,TGTGCCAGCAGTTATCCCCGGACAGGGCCTTTGGCCCAGCATTTT,CASSYPRTGPLAQHF
TRBD1,TRBV10-3,TRBJ2-5,-,TGTGCCATCAGTGAGGGGGACAGAAAAGAGACCCAGTACTTC,CAISEGDRKETQYF
TRBD1,TRBV4-2,TRBJ2-3,-,TGTGCCAGCAGCCAAGGGCAGGGGGCGGGAGATACGCAGTATTTT,CASSQGQGAGDTQYF
-,TRBV9,TRBJ2-5,-,TGTGCCAGCAGCGACCGCGGATATGGGACCCAGTACTTC,CASSDRGYGTQYF
-,TRBV5-1,TRBJ2-7,-,TGCGCCAGCAGCTTGGAAGGTTCCTACCTCCACGAGCAGTACTTC,CASSLEGSYLHEQYF
-,TRBV2,TRBJ1-2,-,TGTGCCAGCACGGAGGCCAGGGGAGGCTACACCTTC,CASTEARGGYTF
-,TRBV9,TRBJ2-7,-,TGTGCCAGCAGCGTAGAACCCTCAGGCCGAGCCTCGGACGAGCAGTACTTC,CASSVEPSGRASDEQYF
-,TRBV5-1,TRBJ1-5,-,TGCGCCAGCAGCTTGGCAGGCAGCAATCAGCCCCAGCATTTT,CASSLAGSNQPQHF
-,TRBV6-6,TRBJ2-7,-,TGTGCCAGCACCGAACTGGACCGGGGGCAAGAGCAGTACTTC,CASTELDRGQEQYF
-,TRBV4-2,TRBJ1-4,-,TGTGCCAGCAGCCAAGACCGCCAGGGTAATGAAAAACTGTTTTTT,CASSQDRQGNEKLFF
TRBD2,TRBV29-1,TRBJ2-1,-,TGCAGCGTTGATCCAGCGGGGGGCTCCTACAATGAGCAGTTCTTC,CSVDPAGGSYNEQFF
TRBD2,TRBV4-1,TRBJ2-7,-,TGCGCCAGCAGCTACTACCCCCGACTAGCGGCCTACGAGCAGTACTTC,CASSYYPRLAAYEQYF
-,TRBV4-2,TRBJ1-2,once,TGTGCCAGCAGCCAAGGGGGGGCGAGAGGCTACACCTTC,CASSQGGARGYTF
TRBD1,TRBV30,TRBJ1-6,-,TGTGCCTGGAGTCCCGGGACAGGGAATTCACCCCTCCACTTT,CAWSPGTGNSPLHF
-,TRBV6-1,TRBJ1-3,-,TGTGCCAGCAGTGAAGGGGGATACTCTGGAAACACCATATATTTT,CASSEGGYSGNTIYF
TRBD1,TRBV10-3,TRBJ1-6,-,TGTGCCATCAGTGGGGTGGACAGGGGGAGATCACCCCTCCACTTT,CAISGVDRGRSPLHF
-,TRBV19,TRBJ2-7,few,TGTGCCAGTAGTCCCCGGAGAAGGGAACGGGACGAGCAGTACTTC,CASSPRRRERDEQYF
TRBD1,TRBV9,TRBJ2-2,-,TGTGCCAGCGGGCAGGGGGCGAACACCGGGGAGCTGTTTTTT,CASGQGANTGELFF
-,TRBV9,TRBJ1-3,-,TGTGCCAGCAGCCCCAGTGCTGGAAACACCATATATTTT,CASSPSAGNTIYF
-,TRBV7-8,TRBJ2-2,-,TGTGCCAGCAGCTTACAGCCAGGGAACACCGGGGAGCTGTTTTTT,CASSLQPGNTGELFF
TRBD2,TRBV6-4,TRBJ2-2,-,TGTGCCAGCAGTCCGGGACTAGCTGAAACTGGGGAGCTGTTTTTT,CASSPGLAETGELFF
-,TRBV19,TRBJ2-3,-,TGTGCCAGTAGTATAGGCGGTGGGGGCTTTCTATTCGATACGCAGTATTTT,CASSIGGGGFLFDTQYF